A single sample gave rise to the 11 T cell receptor beta chains below, sequenced in a study of T-cell memory formation after mild COVID-19. TCRdb passed the 5' RACE reads through MiXCR, listing each CDR3 protein once. The sample holds 30,000 to 45,000 distinct CDR3 sequences, 9.5% to 12% seen once. The material sequenced was PBMCs or a T cell subset sorted from them (not recorded which). The source of these receptors is a man aged 18 to 30 who had mild COVID-19 (a few samples of this study predate the infection). Cell type and time point are not known.

The V and J genes are TRBV4-1 and TRBJ1-4; no reliable D call. This CDR3 contains 13 residues. Germline V lookup: CDR1 MGHRA, CDR2 YSYEKL. Trimming stripped 4 bases from V and 8 bases from J, with 11 bases between. The CDR3 DNA reads TGCGCCAGCAGCCTGGTGGGAGGAGAAAAACTGTTTTTT. It specifies CASSLVGGEKLFF.

Many counts were recorded for this clonotype. The chain joins TRBV27 to TRBJ1-4; D not resolved. Per the germline V gene, CDR1 is MNHEY and CDR2 is SMNVEV (reference sequence). V lost 2 bases, J lost 7 bases, and 14 bases lay in between. The CDR3 length is 15 residues. DNA for the CDR3: TGTGCCAGCAGTTTAAGGCCCAGGTTGGGTGAAAAACTGTTTTTT. Its translation is CASSLRPRLGEKLFF.

The rearrangement joins TRBV7-9 to TRBJ2-3, with 8 bases fitting TRBD2. CDR1 and CDR2 from the germline V gene are SEHNR and FQNEAQ (reference sequence). This CDR3 comprises 14 residues. V shed 7 bases and J 2 bases; nucleotides not matched to a gene: 5. This CDR3 reads CASTTSATTDTQYF. DNA for the CDR3: TGTGCCAGCACGACTAGCGCAACCACAGATACGCAGTATTTT.

This clonotype was recorded at least ten times. V is TRBV3-1 and J is TRBJ2-5; D possibly matches TRBD1 or TRBD2 (5 bases each). The germline V gene encodes CDR1 LGHDT and CDR2 YNNKEL (reference sequence). The CDR3 loop spans 14 amino acids. V gave up 4 bases and J gave up 5 bases, with 14 bases separating them. For the CDR3, the DNA is TGTGCCAGCAGCCCGTCCGGGACGGAGGAGACCCAGTACTTC. Its translation is CASSPSGTEETQYF.

At least ten counts were recorded for this clonotype. J is TRBJ1-4 and V is TRBV21-1; the table calls TRBD1, which could not be checked here. TRBV21-1 is listed as a pseudogene. The CDR3 spans 16 residues. The chain's CDR3 is CASSKAPGIRNEKLFF. The CDR3, as DNA: TGTGCCAGCAGCAAAGCTCCCGGCATACGTAATGAAAAACTGTTTTTT.

This clonotype was recorded many times. The chain is built from TRBV6-2 or TRBV6-3 and TRBJ1-5; D perhaps matches TRBD1 (6 bases). Trimming stripped 4 bases from V and 7 bases from J, with 14 bases between. From germline, CDR1 is MNHEY and CDR2 SVGEGT. This CDR3 region has 14 residues. CDR3 protein: CASSSQGNQQPQHF. The CDR3, as DNA: TGTGCCAGCAGTTCGCAGGGGAACCAGCAGCCCCAGCATTTT.

This clonotype was recorded many times. The chain combines TRBV7-8 with TRBJ1-2; no reliable D call. Germline values: CDR1 SGHVS, CDR2 FQNEAQ. Trimming shortened V by 5 bases and J by 5 bases, and 9 bases separated the two germline ends. The CDR3 is 12 amino acids. CDR3 loop: CASSERDYGYTF. CDR3 nucleotides: TGTGCCAGCAGCGAGAGGGATTATGGCTACACCTTC.

This chain joins TRBV5-1 and TRBJ2-7; D gene unclear. V was trimmed by 4 bases and J by 4 bases, leaving 18 bases between them. The CDR3 extends over 15 amino acids. In germline, CDR1 is SGHRS, CDR2 YFSETQ. The chain's CDR3 is CASSTSPGPLYEQYF. The CDR3 bases are TGCGCCAGCAGCACCTCACCCGGGCCCTTATACGAGCAGTACTTC.

This clonotype appeared a few times. The V call is TRBV5-4, the J call TRBJ2-3, with 10 bases identical to TRBD2. The CDR3 has 16 residues. J gave up 8 bases and V 0 bases, and 9 bases lay outside the gene matches. The germline gives CDR1 SGHNT, CDR2 YYREEE (reference sequence). The CDR3 protein is CASSLDPSGGSGTQYF. The CDR3 DNA reads TGTGCCAGCAGCTTGGATCCTAGCGGGGGAAGTGGTACGCAGTATTTT.

Ten or more counts support this clonotype. The CDR3 coding sequence is TGTGCCAGCCTGGCGCCCAACAATGAGCAGTTCTTC. Translating gives CASLAPNNEQFF. J is TRBJ2-1 and V is TRBV27, with D unclear. Germline V gene sequence: CDR1 MNHEY, CDR2 SMNVEV (reference sequence). V was shortened by 8 bases and J by 5 bases, with 10 bases between the two germline ends. The CDR3 loop spans 12 amino acids.

This clonotype appeared many times. J is TRBJ1-2 and V is TRBV4-1; D is unclear. V was pared by 1 base and J by 4 bases, with 10 bases between. Germline values: CDR1 MGHRA, CDR2 YSYEKL. This CDR3 region has 14 residues. DNA of the CDR3: TGCGCCAGCAGCCAAGGTGGTGGCCTCTATGGCTACACCTTC. Amino acid sequence: CASSQGGGLYGYTF.